The rows below give T cell receptor beta chains drawn from one sample of a study of blood T cells in healthy people across ages. TCRdb reprocessed the 5' RACE reads via MiXCR and lists one record per CDR3 protein. This table holds around 710,000 distinct CDR3 sequences, around 40% found once. Material: blood. These receptors were taken from a woman aged 55 to 70 in good health. Each CDR3 is given with its conserved first and last residue. A D gene is named only where the DNA matches it firmly. For some rows the clone size is stated as once, few or many, or as a class when expanded; others skip it.

>TRBV7-9|.|TRBJ1-1|TRBD1
CASSLADRGWRDTEAFF
TGTGCCAGCAGCTTAGCGGACAGGGGTTGGAGGGACACTGAAGCTTTCTTT
>TRBV19|few|TRBJ2-2|.
CASRRDSNTGELFF
TGTGCCAGTAGGCGGGACTCCAACACCGGGGAGCTGTTTTTT
>TRBV6-2/TRBV6-3|many|TRBJ2-5|.
CASSSLGREPQETQYF
TGTGCCAGCAGTTCACTAGGACGGGAGCCCCAAGAGACCCAGTACTTC
>TRBV20-1|once|TRBJ2-1|TRBD2
CSARGEGTSGSWDEQFF
TGCAGTGCTAGAGGGGAGGGGACTAGCGGGAGTTGGGATGAGCAGTTCTTC
>TRBV5-1|few|TRBJ2-7|.
CASSKLEDEQYF
TGCGCCAGCAGCAAACTCGAAGATGAGCAGTACTTC
>TRBV9|.|TRBJ2-7|TRBD1
CASSPTRTGPSYEQYF
TGTGCCAGCAGCCCAACGCGGACAGGGCCCAGTTACGAGCAGTACTTC
>TRBV5-1|.|TRBJ2-1|TRBD1
CASANRGSGLTSSYNEQFF
TGCGCCAGCGCAAACAGGGGAAGCGGCCTTACCAGCTCCTACAATGAGCAGTTCTTC
>TRBV25-1|.|TRBJ2-5|TRBD1
CASSGGTGLFQETQYF
TGTGCCAGCAGTGGAGGGACAGGCTTATTCCAAGAGACCCAGTACTTC
>TRBV30|.|TRBJ2-7|TRBD2
CAWSGGGASYEQYF
TGTGCCTGGAGTGGCGGGGGGGCCTCCTACGAGCAGTACTTC
>TRBV30|.|TRBJ1-2|.
CAWNTRGVDGYTF
TGTGCCTGGAATACTAGAGGAGTAGATGGCTACACCTTC
>TRBV5-5|.|TRBJ2-7|TRBD1
CASSPRDRGFYEQYF
TGTGCCAGCAGCCCCCGGGACAGGGGGTTCTACGAGCAGTACTTC
>TRBV29-1|.|TRBJ2-7|TRBD1
CSVEGQSEASSYNEQYF
TGCAGCGTCGAGGGACAGTCCGAAGCTAGCTCCTACAATGAGCAGTACTTC
>TRBV6-2/TRBV6-3|many|TRBJ2-7|TRBD2
CASWRTSSHEQYF
TGTGCCAGCTGGCGGACTAGCAGCCACGAGCAGTACTTC
>TRBV30|.|TRBJ2-1|.
CAWEAGTYEQFF
TGTGCCTGGGAAGCCGGGACCTACGAGCAGTTCTTC
>TRBV7-2|many|TRBJ2-6|TRBD1
CASSSLGTANSGANVLTF
TGTGCCAGCAGCTCGCTTGGGACAGCCAACTCTGGGGCCAACGTCCTGACTTTC
>TRBV6-6|few|TRBJ1-2|TRBD1
CASSYAPGQGLGYTF
TGTGCCAGCAGTTACGCTCCGGGACAGGGGCTTGGCTACACCTTC
>TRBV7-3|few|TRBJ2-5|TRBD2
CASSLSGGRGETQYF
TGTGCCAGCAGCTTAAGCGGCGGGAGAGGGGAGACCCAGTACTTC
>TRBV29-1|few|TRBJ2-3|.
CSVDLYLHTDTQYF
TGCAGCGTTGATTTGTACCTCCACACAGATACGCAGTATTTT
>TRBV12-3/TRBV12-4|.|TRBJ2-3|TRBD2
CASRTWDGGDTQYF
TGTGCCAGCAGGACTTGGGACGGGGGGGATACGCAGTATTTT
>TRBV3-1|.|TRBJ2-3|TRBD1
CASRHGQGSTDTQYF
TGTGCCAGCAGACACGGACAGGGATCCACAGATACGCAGTATTTT
>TRBV7-2|.|TRBJ2-7|.
CASSSSRGNEQYF
TGTGCCAGCAGCTCTTCCAGGGGTAACGAGCAGTACTTC
>TRBV7-6|few|TRBJ2-1|.
CASSLGQGGVYNEQFF
TGTGCCAGCAGTCTGGGCCAGGGTGGGGTATACAATGAGCAGTTCTTC
>TRBV29-1|.|TRBJ2-7|.
CSVEVSTVSYNEQYF
TGCAGCGTTGAAGTCTCAACAGTCTCCTACAATGAGCAGTACTTC
>TRBV10-3|many|TRBJ2-3|.
CAITTGTDTQYF
TGTGCCATCACGACAGGCACAGATACGCAGTATTTT
>TRBV30|.|TRBJ2-7|.
CAWRPTGTQPSEQYF
TGTGCCTGGCGCCCCACCGGGACACAGCCAAGCGAGCAGTACTTC
>TRBV4-1|many|TRBJ1-2|.
CASSQDPFGGYTF
TGCGCCAGCAGCCAAGACCCCTTTGGCGGCTACACCTTC
>TRBV7-2|few|TRBJ2-2|TRBD2
CASSLVQGGTGELFF
TGTGCCAGCAGCTTAGTTCAGGGAGGGACCGGGGAGCTGTTTTTT
>TRBV10-3|many|TRBJ2-3|.
CAISESSFRADSTDTQYF
TGTGCCATCAGTGAGTCGTCTTTCCGGGCCGACAGCACAGATACGCAGTATTTT